A single sample is the source of the 7 T cell receptor beta chains below, sequenced in a study of T cell responses to AZD1222 COVID-19 vaccine. Libraries were prepared by immunoSEQ multiplex PCR; TCRdb keeps only in-frame clonotypes and omits some of them. This sample has under 130,000 clones, with about four fifths found just once. The sample in question was peripheral blood, obtained on day 0 of AZD1222 vaccination. The origin of the receptors is an adult in good health.

V is TRBV6-5 and J is TRBJ1-2; no clear D. Germline CDR1 MNHEY, CDR2 SVGAGI. With 6 bases removed from V and 0 bases from J, the gap between germline ends came to 8 bases. This CDR3 spans 13 amino acids. CDR3 sequence reads: CASRRDPNYGYTF. The CDR3 DNA reads as TGTGCCAGCAGACGAGACCCTAACTATGGCTACACCTTC.

This clone appeared once. This chain links TRBV5-4 with TRBJ2-7; D remains unclear. CDR3 size: 14 residues. Germline V lookup: CDR1 SGHNT, CDR2 YYREEE (reference sequence). Trimming took 0 bases from V and 1 from J, leaving 8 bases between them. CDR3 residues: CASSLDSRSYEQYF. CDR3 in DNA: TGTGCCAGCAGCTTGGACTCTCGGTCCTACGAGCAGTACTTC.

This rearrangement joins TRBV7-2 to TRBJ2-7; perhaps TRBD1 as D (6 bases). The CDR3 totals 14 residues. The germline gives CDR1 SGHTA, CDR2 FQGNSA. V gave up 6 bases and J gave up 6 bases, with 18 bases separating them. The CDR3 bases are TGTGCCAGCAGTTCGAGGTGGGGGCACGGCGAGCAGTACTTC. It codes for CASSSRWGHGEQYF. The entire variable domain, with the rest obtained from reference TRBV7-2 and TRBJ2-7, is as follows: GAGVSQSPSNKVTEKGKDVELRCDPISGHTALYWYRQSLGQGLEFLIYFQGNSAPDKSGLPSDRFSAERTGGSVSTLTIQRTQQEDSAVYLCASSSRWGHGEQYFGPGTRLTVT.

The chain joins TRBV7-2 to TRBJ2-7; no clear D. V lost 4 bases to trimming and J lost 4 bases, with 23 bases between them. The CDR3 is 17 amino acids. Per the germline V gene, CDR1 is SGHTA and CDR2 is FQGNSA. The DNA for the CDR3 is TGTGCCAGCAGCTCCCCAGAGCAAGCATACCTACGATACGAGCAGTACTTC. Its translation is CASSSPEQAYLRYEQYF.

This sequence joins TRBV5-3 and TRBJ2-5; D possibly matches TRBD1 or TRBD2 (6 bases each). TRBV5-3 is an ORF, and what it does is uncertain. Trimming cost V 7 bases and J 4 bases, with 17 bases left between them. The CDR3 runs 14 residues. CDR3 amino acids: CARCRGPRGETQYF. The DNA of the CDR3 is TGTGCCAGATGTCGGGGGCCCCGGGGAGAGACCCAGTACTTC.

The V call is TRBV3-1 (or the pseudogene TRBV3-2), the J call TRBJ1-1; D call uncertain. The germline V gene has CDR1 LGHDT and CDR2 YNNKEL (reference sequence). The CDR3 runs to 12 residues. V was pared by 0 bases and J by 8 bases, with 7 bases between. The CDR3 sequence: CASSQDLNEAFF. Written as DNA, the CDR3 is TGTGCCAGCAGCCAAGACTTGAACGAAGCTTTCTTT.

The chain is built from TRBV6-5 and TRBJ2-5, with 10 bases lining up with TRBD2. Germline V gene data show CDR1 as MNHEY and CDR2 as SVGAGI. This CDR3 region has 16 residues. V lost 0 bases and J lost 2; bases outside the gene matches: 3. CDR3 bases: TGTGCCAGCAGTTACTCGCTAGCGGGGGCTCAAGAGACCCAGTACTTC. This sequence encodes CASSYSLAGAQETQYF.